A selection of T cell receptor beta chains follows, all from one sample in a study of blood T cells in healthy people across ages. TCRdb passed the 5' RACE reads through MiXCR, listing each CDR3 protein once. The table includes 1 million or so distinct CDR3 sequences, less than 50% detected once. Sequencing was performed on blood. Receptor source: a woman aged 55-70 years in good health. Each CDR3 is given with its conserved first and last residue. D genes are given only for firm matches. Expanded clones get a size class; other rows say once, few or many, or leave the size out.

d_gene,j_gene,abundance,v_gene,CDR3nt,CDR3aa
-,TRBJ2-1,few,TRBV28,TGTGCCAGCAGTTATGGGACGGACAATGAGCAGTTCTTC,CASSYGTDNEQFF
-,TRBJ2-4,many,TRBV3-1,TGTGCCAGCAGCCAAGCATCTCGTCGGGAGGCCAAAAACATTCAGTACTTC,CASSQASRREAKNIQYF
-,TRBJ2-5,many,TRBV18,TGTGCCAGCTCGCAGACGGGACATCGGCCGGAAGAGACCCAGTACTTC,CASSQTGHRPEETQYF
-,TRBJ2-1,once,TRBV20-1,TGCAGTGCTAGAGGTCTTAGGGCTAGCGCCTACAATGAGCAGTTCTTC,CSARGLRASAYNEQFF
TRBD1,TRBJ2-7,-,TRBV6-2/TRBV6-3,TGTGCCAGTTTAGGAGACAGGGACTACGAGCAGTACTTC,CASLGDRDYEQYF
TRBD1,TRBJ2-1,few,TRBV12-3/TRBV12-4,TGTGCCAGCAGTTTCACAGGGGAAATCTACAATGAGCAGTTCTTC,CASSFTGEIYNEQFF
TRBD2,TRBJ2-1,few,TRBV6-6,TGTGCCACCGGGGGGGCCGGCTCCTACAATGAGCAGTTCTTC,CATGGAGSYNEQFF
-,TRBJ2-7,few,TRBV14,TGTGCCAGCAGCCAAGAGGTACGCGACGAGCAGTACTTC,CASSQEVRDEQYF
-,TRBJ2-1,-,TRBV5-1,TGCGCCAGCAGCTTGGGCGGGGACACCAATGAGCAGTTCTTC,CASSLGGDTNEQFF
-,TRBJ2-5,few,TRBV20-1,TGCAGTGCTATCCACAGTTGGGTGGAGACCCAGTACTTC,CSAIHSWVETQYF
-,TRBJ1-5,-,TRBV15,TGTGCCACCAGCACGACAGGCGGCACTCAGCCCCAGCATTTT,CATSTTGGTQPQHF
TRBD1,TRBJ1-1,-,TRBV5-6,TGTGCCAGCAGCTTCGGGACAGCGGCGGGCACTGAAGCTTTCTTT,CASSFGTAAGTEAFF
-,TRBJ2-5,few,TRBV6-6,TGTGCCAGCAGAGCCCGACAGAACCAAGAGACCCAGTACTTC,CASRARQNQETQYF
-,TRBJ1-2,-,TRBV27,TGTGCCAGCAGCTCCTCCTGGGGGTTTCATGGCTACACCTTC,CASSSSWGFHGYTF
-,TRBJ2-1,few,TRBV7-2,TGTGCCAGCAGCCTACTTCCACAGGGCAATGAGCAGTTCTTC,CASSLLPQGNEQFF
-,TRBJ2-3,few,TRBV27,TGTGCCAGCAGTTTAGCCCCGGGCAGTCCCACAGATACGCAGTATTTT,CASSLAPGSPTDTQYF
-,TRBJ2-7,-,TRBV15,TGTGCCACCAGCAGAGGCACGGGAGACTACGAGCAGTACTTC,CATSRGTGDYEQYF
TRBD1,TRBJ2-5,-,TRBV11-2,TGTGCCAGCAGCTTAGGGGGACAGGGCCGTCTTGAGACCCAGTACTTC,CASSLGGQGRLETQYF
-,TRBJ2-1,-,TRBV7-9,TGTGCCAGCAGCTTAGAAAGTAAGGGTGAGCAGTTCTTC,CASSLESKGEQFF
TRBD1,TRBJ1-4,-,TRBV27,TGTGCCAGCAGTCCCGACAGGGTTAATGAAAAACTGTTTTTT,CASSPDRVNEKLFF
TRBD1,TRBJ1-1,few,TRBV20-1,TGCAGTGCTAGACCAATCCGGGGACAGATGAACACTGAAGCTTTCTTT,CSARPIRGQMNTEAFF
-,TRBJ1-5,-,TRBV5-1,TGCGCCAGCAGCTTGGGAGGGCAAAGCAATCAGCCCCAGCATTTT,CASSLGGQSNQPQHF
-,TRBJ2-7,-,TRBV13,TGTGCCAGCAGCCAAAGGAGGGTCTACTCCTACGAGCAGTACTTC,CASSQRRVYSYEQYF
TRBD1,TRBJ2-7,many,TRBV4-2,TGTGCCAGCAGCCAAGGACAGGGGGATCCCTACGAGCAGTACTTC,CASSQGQGDPYEQYF
-,TRBJ1-2,-,TRBV20-1,TGCAGTCCCCCAGGCGGGGGGCATGGCTATGGCTACACCTTC,CSPPGGGHGYGYTF
-,TRBJ1-1,-,TRBV4-1,TGCGCCAGCAGCCAAGTCGGGGGCCCGGGCACTGAAGCTTTCTTT,CASSQVGGPGTEAFF
TRBD1,TRBJ1-4,once,TRBV7-9,TGTGCCAGCAGCTTAGGACAGGGTAACGTTCGGAATGAAAAACTGTTTTTT,CASSLGQGNVRNEKLFF
TRBD2,TRBJ2-1,-,TRBV7-8,TGTGCCAGCAGCAAAGGCGGACTAGCGCGAGTGTTGAATGAGCAGTTCTTC,CASSKGGLARVLNEQFF
-,TRBJ1-1,-,TRBV29-1,TGCAGCGTTGGAAGACAGCTCGAAGACACTGAAGCTTTCTTT,CSVGRQLEDTEAFF
-,TRBJ2-1,once,TRBV20-1,TGCAGTGCACAGACTAGTAGCTCCTACAATAAGCAGTTCTTC,CSAQTSSSYNKQFF
TRBD1,TRBJ2-1,few,TRBV20-1,TGCAGTGCTAGACGAGGGACAGGGGGCAATCCCAGCTCCTACAATGAGCAGTTCTTC,CSARRGTGGNPSSYNEQFF
-,TRBJ2-7,-,TRBV12-3/TRBV12-4,TGTGCCAGCAGTTTATACGGAGTAGGGTCCTACGAGCAGTACTTC,CASSLYGVGSYEQYF